This entry lists 16 T cell receptor beta chains sequenced from one sample in a study of T cell responses to AZD1222 COVID-19 vaccine. Clones were sequenced by immunoSEQ multiplex PCR, and TCRdb holds only the in-frame ones, with some missing. The sample contains about 150,000 clones, 92% of which appear only once. The specimen comprised peripheral blood, sampled 28 days after the second AZD1222 dose. The source of these receptors is an adult who received the AZD1222 COVID-19 vaccine.

The chain carries TRBV27 and TRBJ1-4; D possibly corresponds to TRBD1 (5 bases). Germline CDR1 MNHEY, CDR2 SMNVEV (reference sequence). The CDR3 contains 16 residues. The V and J ends lost 4 bases and 5 bases respectively, with 17 bases between them. The CDR3 region has the DNA TGTGCCAGCAGTTCCCCCCTTGGGGGGGAGAATGAAAAACTGTTTTTT. It is translated as CASSSPLGGENEKLFF.

The chain links TRBV7-9 to TRBJ2-2; the match to TRBD2 covers 12 bases. The CDR3 sequence is 18 residues long. Germline loops: CDR1 SEHNR, CDR2 FQNEAQ (reference sequence). J lost 0 bases, V lost 4 bases, and 6 bases had no gene match. The CDR3 sequence is CASSSRWTSGTNTGELFF. For the CDR3, the DNA is TGTGCCAGCAGCTCACGTTGGACTAGCGGGACGAACACCGGGGAGCTGTTTTTT.

This chain joins TRBV5-5 and TRBJ1-2, with D unresolved. V was shortened by 2 bases and J by 5 bases, with 13 bases between the two germline ends. CDR1 is SGHKS, CDR2 YYEKEE, per germline (reference sequence). The CDR3 covers 14 residues. The DNA for the CDR3 is TGTGCCAGCAGCTTACAGAGCGGAGAGTATGGCTACACCTTC. This sequence encodes CASSLQSGEYGYTF.

The chain couples TRBV3-1 (or the pseudogene TRBV3-2) to TRBJ2-1; 8 bases fit TRBD1. The length of the CDR3 is 17 residues. Germline CDR1 is LGHDT and CDR2 is YNNKEL (reference sequence). Trimming removed 3 bases from V and 8 bases from J; junction bases left unmatched: 15. For the CDR3, the DNA is TGTGCCAGCAGCCACCCAGTAGGGACAGGAGTCATAGATGAGCAGTTCTTC. This gives the protein CASSHPVGTGVIDEQFF.

The J gene is TRBJ2-5, the V gene TRBV7-3; 7 nucleotides match TRBD1. With 0 bases clipped from V and 1 base from J, the junction kept 2 bases outside the gene matches. This CDR3 is 15 amino acids long. The germline V gene encodes CDR1 SGHTA and CDR2 FQGTGA. The DNA for the CDR3 is TGTGCCAGCAGCTTAACAGGGGGCCTCCAAGAGACCCAGTACTTC. Protein sequence: CASSLTGGLQETQYF.

The V and J genes are TRBV24-1 and TRBJ2-5, with TRBD2 matching over 9 bases. CDR1 and CDR2 from the germline V gene are KGHDR and SFDVKD. V shed 3 bases, J shed 5 bases, and the junction held 3 bases outside the gene matches. This CDR3 contains 14 residues. CDR3 protein: CATSDTGTSETQYF. CDR3 coding DNA: TGTGCCACCAGTGATACCGGGACTAGCGAGACCCAGTACTTC.

This chain joins TRBV24-1 and TRBJ2-7; D possibly corresponds to TRBD1 (6 bases). Germline lookup yields CDR1 KGHDR and CDR2 SFDVKD. This CDR3 region has 13 residues. Trimming stripped 5 bases from V and 3 bases from J, with 10 bases between. The CDR3 loop reads CATSGGHHYEQYF. In nucleotides, the CDR3 is TGTGCCACCAGTGGGGGACACCACTACGAGCAGTACTTC.

The chain is built from TRBV24-1 and TRBJ2-3; D is unresolved. Per germline, CDR1 KGHDR and CDR2 SFDVKD. This CDR3 comprises 16 residues. V was shortened by 4 bases and J by 3 bases, with 16 bases between the two germline ends. This chain's CDR3 is CATSDPVSPVTDTQYF. CDR3 in DNA: TGTGCCACCAGTGACCCTGTTTCCCCGGTAACAGATACGCAGTATTTT.

This chain's CDR3 is CASSLTSMFSGNTIYF. The CDR3 bases are TGTGCCAGCAGTTTAACTAGTATGTTCTCTGGAAACACCATATATTTT. The chain carries TRBV28 and TRBJ1-3; D is unclear. Germline lookup yields CDR1 MDHEN and CDR2 SYDVKM. Trimming shortened V by 2 bases and J by 0 bases, and 11 bases separated the two germline ends. The CDR3 spans 16 residues.

This clone was detected only a few times. V gene TRBV5-6 combines with J gene TRBJ2-7; 10 nucleotides align to TRBD2. Trimming cost V 5 bases and J 5 bases; bases outside gene matches: 13. The CDR3 length is 16 residues. CDR1 SGHDT and CDR2 YYEEEE come from the germline V gene. CDR3 DNA: TGTGCCAGCAGTTCTTACCCCACCAGCGGGAGGGACGAGCAGTACTTC. Translated: CASSSYPTSGRDEQYF.

The CDR3 region has the DNA TGTGCCAGCAGCTTAGAATTCGGGGCAAGGAACACTGAAGCTTTCTTT. Residues: CASSLEFGARNTEAFF. This chain connects TRBV11-2 to TRBJ1-1; perhaps TRBD1 as D (5 bases). Germline CDR1 SGHAT, CDR2 FQNNGV. This CDR3 has 16 residues. Trimming pared 0 bases from V and 1 base from J, leaving 12 bases between.

The V and J genes are TRBV6-1 and TRBJ1-2; D ambiguous. The CDR3 has 14 residues. Trimming took off 2 bases at V and 1 base at J, with 8 bases between the two ends. Germline-derived CDR1 and CDR2 are MNHNS and SASEGT. CDR3 nucleotides: TGTGCCAGCAGTGAATACAGAGATAACTATGGCTACACCTTC. It codes for CASSEYRDNYGYTF.

This clone appeared a few times. The chain links TRBV19 to TRBJ1-1; TRBD1 is a possible D gene (6 bases). Per germline, CDR1 LNHDA and CDR2 SQIVND (reference sequence). The CDR3 consists of 14 residues. V lost 3 bases, J lost 5 bases, and 13 bases lay in between. CDR3 protein: CASSMRRGGTEAFF. Written as DNA, the CDR3 is TGTGCCAGTAGTATGAGAAGAGGGGGAACTGAAGCTTTCTTT.

This chain uses TRBV9 with TRBJ2-1, with 8 bases identical to TRBD2. The CDR3 extends over 15 amino acids. V was pared by 6 bases and J by 2 bases, with 7 bases of the junction left unmatched. Germline values: CDR1 SGDLS, CDR2 YYNGEE. CDR3 in DNA: TGTGCCAGCACCGCCGGGGGGGGGACCTACAATGAGCAGTTCTTC. Translation gives CASTAGGGTYNEQFF.

The chain couples TRBV7-2 to TRBJ2-3; the D gene is possibly TRBD2 (5 bases). The CDR3 is made up of 16 amino acids. V lost 3 bases and J 3 bases, leaving 16 bases between the germline ends. The V gene's germline CDR1 is SGHTA and CDR2 FQGNSA. Written as DNA, the CDR3 is TGTGCCAGCAGCTTCCTAACTAGGCCAGAAACAGATACGCAGTATTTT. This sequence encodes CASSFLTRPETDTQYF.

This clone was counted a single time. This rearrangement joins TRBV5-1 to TRBJ1-1, with no clear D. The CDR3 totals 14 residues. Per germline, CDR1 SGHRS and CDR2 YFSETQ. The ends were cut back, 8 bases at V and 7 bases at J, with 21 bases in the middle. CDR3 loop: CASSPGLRTGEAFF. The CDR3 nucleotides read TGCGCCAGTAGTCCGGGCCTGAGAACGGGTGAAGCTTTCTTT.